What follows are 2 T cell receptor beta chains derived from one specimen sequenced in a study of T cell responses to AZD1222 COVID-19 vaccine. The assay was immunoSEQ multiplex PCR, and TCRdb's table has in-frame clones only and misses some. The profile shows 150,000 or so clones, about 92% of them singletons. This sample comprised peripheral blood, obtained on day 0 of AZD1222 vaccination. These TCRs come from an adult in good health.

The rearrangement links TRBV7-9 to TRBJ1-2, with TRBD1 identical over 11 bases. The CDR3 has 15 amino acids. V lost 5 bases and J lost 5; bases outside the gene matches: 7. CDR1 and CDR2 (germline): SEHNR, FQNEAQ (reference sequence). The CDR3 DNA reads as TGTGCCAGCAGCCAAGGACAGGGGGCGACGTATGGCTACACCTTC. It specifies CASSQGQGATYGYTF.

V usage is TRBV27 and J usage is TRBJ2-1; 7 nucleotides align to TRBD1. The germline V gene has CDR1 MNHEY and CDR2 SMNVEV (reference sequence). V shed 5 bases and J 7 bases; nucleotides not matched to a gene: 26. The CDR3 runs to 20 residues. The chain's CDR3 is CASSKIYRGTGTAHLNEQFF. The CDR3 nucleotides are TGTGCCAGCAGTAAGATTTACAGGGGTACCGGGACAGCACATTTGAATGAGCAGTTCTTC.